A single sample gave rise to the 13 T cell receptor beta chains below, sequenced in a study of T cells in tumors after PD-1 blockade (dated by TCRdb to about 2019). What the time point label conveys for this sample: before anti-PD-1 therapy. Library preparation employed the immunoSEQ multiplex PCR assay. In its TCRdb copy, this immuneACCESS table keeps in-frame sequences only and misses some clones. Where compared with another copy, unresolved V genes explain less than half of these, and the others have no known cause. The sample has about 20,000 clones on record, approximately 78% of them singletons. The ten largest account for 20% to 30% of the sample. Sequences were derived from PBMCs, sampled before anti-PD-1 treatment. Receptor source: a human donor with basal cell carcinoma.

The chain's CDR3 is CASSPGLAHYEQYF. CDR3 bases: TGTGCCAGCAGCCCTGGTCTAGCGCACTACGAGCAGTACTTC. V is TRBV7-2 and J is TRBJ2-7; possible D gene TRBD2, 6 bases. This CDR3 is built from 14 residues. The ends were cut back, 5 bases at V and 3 bases at J, with 14 bases in the middle. The germline CDR1 and CDR2 sequences are SGHTA and FQGNSA.

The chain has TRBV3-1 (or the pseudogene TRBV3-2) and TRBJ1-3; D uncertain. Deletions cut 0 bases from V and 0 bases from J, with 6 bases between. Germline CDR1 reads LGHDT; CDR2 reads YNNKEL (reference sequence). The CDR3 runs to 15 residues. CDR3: CASSQDRGSGNTIYF. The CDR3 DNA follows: TGTGCCAGCAGCCAAGATCGGGGCTCTGGAAACACCATATATTTT.

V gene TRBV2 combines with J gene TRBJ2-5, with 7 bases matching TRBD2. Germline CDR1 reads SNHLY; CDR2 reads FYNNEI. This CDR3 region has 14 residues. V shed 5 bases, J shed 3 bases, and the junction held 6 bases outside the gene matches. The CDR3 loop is CASSIRLAEETQYF. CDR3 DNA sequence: TGTGCCAGCAGTATAAGACTAGCAGAAGAGACCCAGTACTTC.

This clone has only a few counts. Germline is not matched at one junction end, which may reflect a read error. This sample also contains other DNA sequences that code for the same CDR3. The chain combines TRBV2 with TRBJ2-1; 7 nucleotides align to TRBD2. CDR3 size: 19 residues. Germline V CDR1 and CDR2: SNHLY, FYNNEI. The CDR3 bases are TGTCCCAGCAGTTACGGGTGGGCGGGGGAGGGGAGCTCCTACAATGAGCAGTTCTTC. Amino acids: CPSSYGWAGEGSSYNEQFF.

The CDR3 DNA follows: TGTGCCAGTAGTATAAGCCCGAGGGACACCCTGTCACCCCTCCACTTT. Its protein product is CASSISPRDTLSPLHF. The V and J genes are TRBV19 and TRBJ1-6, with D tentatively TRBD1 (6 bases). The germline gives CDR1 LNHDA, CDR2 SQIVND (reference sequence). The CDR3 has 16 residues. V lost 2 bases and J 10 bases, leaving 18 bases between the germline ends. The full variable domain, in which reference TRBV19 and TRBJ1-6 provide the parts outside the CDR3, is DGGITQSPKYLFRKEGQNVTLSCEQNLNHDAMYWYRQDPGQGLRLIYYSQIVNDFQKGDIAEGYSVSREKKESFPLTVTSAQKNPTAFYLCASSISPRDTLSPLHFGNGTRLTVT.

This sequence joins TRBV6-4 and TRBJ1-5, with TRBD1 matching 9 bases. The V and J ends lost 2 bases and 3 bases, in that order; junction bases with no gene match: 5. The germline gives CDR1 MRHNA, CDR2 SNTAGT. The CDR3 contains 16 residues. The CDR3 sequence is CASSDAGTGPNQPQHF. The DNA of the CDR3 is TGTGCCAGCAGTGACGCCGGGACAGGGCCCAATCAGCCCCAGCATTTT.

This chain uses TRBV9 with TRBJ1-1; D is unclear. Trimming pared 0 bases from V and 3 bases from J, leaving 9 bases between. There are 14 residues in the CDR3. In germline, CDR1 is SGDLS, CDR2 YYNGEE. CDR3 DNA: TGTGCCAGCAGCGTAGCAGCGCGGGACACTGAAGCTTTCTTT. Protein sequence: CASSVAARDTEAFF.

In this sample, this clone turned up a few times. CDR3 region: CASSTWTGSPPGNTIYF. In nucleotides, the CDR3 is TGTGCCAGTAGTACTTGGACCGGGAGCCCCCCTGGAAACACCATATATTTT. The chain employs TRBV19 and TRBJ1-3, with D uncertain. Germline V CDR1 and CDR2: LNHDA, SQIVND (reference sequence). This CDR3 is built from 17 residues. V shed 4 bases and J shed 2 bases, with 18 bases lying between them.

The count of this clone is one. CDR3 DNA: TGTGCCAGTAGTATCGGGACAGGGGATGGCTACACCTTC. Protein: CASSIGTGDGYTF. The chain carries TRBV19 and TRBJ1-2; 10 bases are shared with TRBD1. CDR3 length: 13 residues. The germline CDR1 and CDR2 sequences are LNHDA and SQIVND (reference sequence). V lost 3 bases to trimming and J lost 6 bases; unmatched junction nucleotides: 1.

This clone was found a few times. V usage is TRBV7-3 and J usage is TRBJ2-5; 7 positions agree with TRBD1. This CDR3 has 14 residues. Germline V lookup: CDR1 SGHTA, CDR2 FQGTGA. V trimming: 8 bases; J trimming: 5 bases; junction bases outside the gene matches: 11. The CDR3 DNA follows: TGTGCCAGCGCGCTAGAAGGGGGCCGGGAGACCCAGTACTTC. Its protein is CASALEGGRETQYF.

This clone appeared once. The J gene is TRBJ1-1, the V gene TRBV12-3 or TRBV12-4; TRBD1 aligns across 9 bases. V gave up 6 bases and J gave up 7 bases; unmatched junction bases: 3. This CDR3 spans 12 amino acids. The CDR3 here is CASRRTGDEAFF. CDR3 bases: TGTGCCAGCAGACGGACAGGGGATGAAGCTTTCTTT.

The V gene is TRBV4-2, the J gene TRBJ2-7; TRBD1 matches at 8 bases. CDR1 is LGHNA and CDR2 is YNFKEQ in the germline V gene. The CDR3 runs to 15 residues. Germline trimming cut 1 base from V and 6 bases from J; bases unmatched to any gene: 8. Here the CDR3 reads CASSQAGGSGGEQYF. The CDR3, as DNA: TGTGCCAGCAGCCAAGCAGGGGGCTCTGGAGGCGAGCAGTACTTC.

The DNA of the CDR3 is TGTGCCAGTAGTAACAGGGGGGCTGAAAAACTGTTTTTT. Translation gives CASSNRGAEKLFF. The V call is TRBV19, the J call TRBJ1-4; 8 bases line up with TRBD1. The CDR3 has 13 amino acids. Unmatched junction bases numbered 2, after V lost 4 bases and J lost 7 bases. The germline gives CDR1 LNHDA, CDR2 SQIVND (reference sequence). The variable domain in full, with the rest retrieved from reference TRBV19 and TRBJ1-4, is DGGITQSPKYLFRKEGQNVTLSCEQNLNHDAMYWYRQDPGQGLRLIYYSQIVNDFQKGDIAEGYSVSREKKESFPLTVTSAQKNPTAFYLCASSNRGAEKLFFGSGTQLSVL.